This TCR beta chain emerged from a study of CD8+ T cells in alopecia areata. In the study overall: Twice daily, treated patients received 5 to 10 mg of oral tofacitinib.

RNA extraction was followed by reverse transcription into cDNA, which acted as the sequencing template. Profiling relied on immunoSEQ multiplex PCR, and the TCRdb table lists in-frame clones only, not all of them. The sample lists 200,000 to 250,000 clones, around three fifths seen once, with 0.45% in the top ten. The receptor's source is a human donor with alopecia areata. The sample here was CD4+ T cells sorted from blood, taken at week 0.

The CDR3 reads CASSEGSGGETQYF. The CDR3 region has the DNA TGTGCCAGCAGTGAGGGGTCAGGGGGAGAGACCCAGTACTTC. J is TRBJ2-5 and V is TRBV6-6; 7 bases map to TRBD1. The CDR3 sequence is 14 residues long. V lost 5 bases to trimming and J lost 4 bases; unmatched junction nucleotides: 7. The germline CDR1 and CDR2 sequences are MNHNY and SVGAGI (reference sequence).